The clone carrying this T cell receptor beta chain was recorded many times. Blood was obtained at the first hyperthyroidism diagnosis, which preceded any ophthalmopathy symptoms. The data belong to a study of T cells in Graves' hyperthyroidism and ophthalmopathy. Researchers took RNA transcripts and amplified the TCR beta CDR3 regions from them. The HTBI primer set was used in a first-round RT-PCR of the TCR CDR3. TCRdb redid the calling of the multiplex PCR reads with MiXCR, one entry per CDR3 protein. The top ten hold roughly 25% of the sample, which has some 350,000 distinct CDR3 sequences, 15% to 19% seen once. Trimming took 5 bases from V and 5 from J, leaving 15 bases between them. The germline V gene has CDR1 KGHSH and CDR2 LQKENI. CDR3 length: 14 residues.

The chain is built from TRBV18 and TRBJ2-5; tentative D call: TRBD1 (5 bases). This TCR derives from a woman under 30 with Graves' hyperthyroidism that later progressed to Graves' ophthalmopathy. What was sequenced was blood. CDR3 loop: CASSTPNRRETQYF. The DNA for the CDR3 is TGTGCCAGCTCAACGCCCAACAGGCGGGAGACCCAGTACTTC.